These T cell receptor beta chains were read from a single sample in a study of blood T cell repertoires in COVID-19. Libraries were prepared by immunoSEQ multiplex PCR; TCRdb keeps only in-frame clonotypes and omits some of them. The sample has about 300,000 clones; roughly 83% are singletons. Sequenced: peripheral blood. The origin of the receptors is a human donor with COVID-19, enrolled during active disease. The donor label of this sample is uncertain. Both conserved end residues are part of each CDR3. The D gene is left open where the match is weak. Some rows have no size entry. The others give once, few or many, or a class for an expanded clone.

v_call: TRBV5-6
j_call: TRBJ2-1
d_call: TRBD2
clone_size: .
cdr3_nt: TGTGCCAGCAGCTTGATGACTAGCGGGAGGGCCTCCTACAATGAGCAGTTCTTC
cdr3_aa: CASSLMTSGRASYNEQFF

v_call: TRBV5-4
j_call: TRBJ2-6
d_call: TRBD1
clone_size: .
cdr3_nt: TGTGCCAGCAGCTTGGGGGGACAGCCTTCTGGGGCCAACGTCCTGACTTTC
cdr3_aa: CASSLGGQPSGANVLTF

v_call: TRBV27
j_call: TRBJ2-3
d_call: TRBD1
clone_size: .
cdr3_nt: TGTGCCAGCAGTTTTGGACAGGGTCGGATCAGGGGAGATACGCAGTATTTT
cdr3_aa: CASSFGQGRIRGDTQYF

v_call: TRBV2
j_call: TRBJ2-3
d_call: TRBD2
clone_size: .
cdr3_nt: TGTGCCAGCTCCCCGGGACTAAGCACAGATACGCAGTATTTT
cdr3_aa: CASSPGLSTDTQYF

v_call: TRBV19
j_call: TRBJ1-1
d_call: .
clone_size: .
cdr3_nt: TGTGCCAGTACAAGCGTGGCGGGGCTGAACACTGAAGCTTTCTTT
cdr3_aa: CASTSVAGLNTEAFF

v_call: TRBV28
j_call: TRBJ2-3
d_call: .
clone_size: .
cdr3_nt: TGTGCCAGCAGCCATCCCCAGCGATCGGGCACAGATACGCAGTATTTT
cdr3_aa: CASSHPQRSGTDTQYF

v_call: TRBV6-1
j_call: TRBJ2-4
d_call: TRBD1
clone_size: .
cdr3_nt: TGTGCCAGCAGTGAAGCACCGGGACAGGGAAGGTTAGCCAAAAACATTCAGTACTTC
cdr3_aa: CASSEAPGQGRLAKNIQYF

v_call: TRBV7-9
j_call: TRBJ2-7
d_call: TRBD1
clone_size: .
cdr3_nt: TGTGCCAGCAGCTTGTACGGGACAGGGGCTTTCTACGAGCAGTACTTC
cdr3_aa: CASSLYGTGAFYEQYF

v_call: TRBV6-4
j_call: TRBJ2-2
d_call: .
clone_size: .
cdr3_nt: TGTGCCAGCAGCCCCATCAGGGGGAACACCGGGGAGCTGTTTTTT
cdr3_aa: CASSPIRGNTGELFF

v_call: TRBV29-1
j_call: TRBJ1-2
d_call: .
clone_size: .
cdr3_nt: TGCAGCGCCTCCCCGGGAGACACGAACTATGGCTACACCTTC
cdr3_aa: CSASPGDTNYGYTF

v_call: TRBV7-2
j_call: TRBJ2-5
d_call: .
clone_size: .
cdr3_nt: TGTGCCAGCAGCTTAGTTCGGGGAGCCGAGACCCAGTACTTC
cdr3_aa: CASSLVRGAETQYF

v_call: TRBV29-1
j_call: TRBJ1-2
d_call: .
clone_size: .
cdr3_nt: TGCAGCGTTGACCGATCCGGACTCCTGAACGGCTACACCTTC
cdr3_aa: CSVDRSGLLNGYTF

v_call: TRBV19
j_call: TRBJ2-1
d_call: .
clone_size: .
cdr3_nt: TGTGCCAGTAGTATAGATAGGCAGGTCACCTACAATGAGCAGTTCTTC
cdr3_aa: CASSIDRQVTYNEQFF

v_call: TRBV21-1
j_call: TRBJ1-2
d_call: .
clone_size: .
cdr3_nt: TGTGCCAGCAGCAATCCACCGGGACAGGCGCCTTATGGCTACACCTTC
cdr3_aa: CASSNPPGQAPYGYTF

v_call: TRBV9
j_call: TRBJ1-4
d_call: .
clone_size: .
cdr3_nt: TGTGCCAGCAGCGTAGCTACGAGCTCCCTGCTGTTTTTT
cdr3_aa: CASSVATSSLLFF

v_call: TRBV7-2
j_call: TRBJ2-7
d_call: TRBD1
clone_size: .
cdr3_nt: TGTGCCAGCAGCTTAGTAACAGGGGAACTCTACGAGCAGTACTTC
cdr3_aa: CASSLVTGELYEQYF

v_call: TRBV11-1
j_call: TRBJ2-7
d_call: .
clone_size: .
cdr3_nt: TGTGCCAGCAGCTTCTCACAGGGTTCCTACGAGCAGTACTTC
cdr3_aa: CASSFSQGSYEQYF

v_call: TRBV9
j_call: TRBJ2-3
d_call: TRBD2
clone_size: .
cdr3_nt: TGTGCCAGCAGCACGACTAGCGGGCACCCAGATACGCAGTATTTT
cdr3_aa: CASSTTSGHPDTQYF

v_call: TRBV11-2
j_call: TRBJ2-7
d_call: TRBD2
clone_size: .
cdr3_nt: TGTGCCAGCAGCTCTCAGGGGGCGGGACTAGCGAAACAGTACTTC
cdr3_aa: CASSSQGAGLAKQYF

v_call: TRBV7-2
j_call: TRBJ1-2
d_call: .
clone_size: .
cdr3_nt: TGTGCCAGCAGCTTAGTGGGGGGGGACTATGGCTACACCTTC
cdr3_aa: CASSLVGGDYGYTF

v_call: TRBV28
j_call: TRBJ1-2
d_call: .
clone_size: .
cdr3_nt: TGTGCCAGCAGTTTAGCGGCGAGCTTCTATGGCTACACCTTC
cdr3_aa: CASSLAASFYGYTF

v_call: TRBV7-3
j_call: TRBJ2-5
d_call: TRBD1
clone_size: .
cdr3_nt: TGTGCCAGCAGCCGTGACAGGGCGGAGACCCAGTACTTC
cdr3_aa: CASSRDRAETQYF

v_call: TRBV6-4
j_call: TRBJ2-1
d_call: TRBD1
clone_size: .
cdr3_nt: TGTGCCAGCAGTGACTCAACAGGGGGCGTGAAGTTCTTC
cdr3_aa: CASSDSTGGVKFF

v_call: TRBV4-3
j_call: TRBJ1-1
d_call: TRBD1
clone_size: .
cdr3_nt: TGCGCCAGCAGCCAAGAGAGGGACAGCACTGAAGCTTTCTTT
cdr3_aa: CASSQERDSTEAFF

v_call: TRBV6-5
j_call: TRBJ1-6
d_call: .
clone_size: .
cdr3_nt: TGTGCCAGCACCCCAGGACAGTGGGATTCACCCCTCCACTTT
cdr3_aa: CASTPGQWDSPLHF

v_call: TRBV6-5
j_call: TRBJ1-2
d_call: TRBD1
clone_size: .
cdr3_nt: TGTGCCAGCAGTAGCGGGACAGGAAGCTTGCATGGCTACACCTTC
cdr3_aa: CASSSGTGSLHGYTF

v_call: TRBV3-1/TRBV3-2
j_call: TRBJ1-2
d_call: .
clone_size: .
cdr3_nt: TGTGCCAGCAGCCAAGATTTTCTTCCAGGGAATGGCTACACCTTC
cdr3_aa: CASSQDFLPGNGYTF

v_call: TRBV27
j_call: TRBJ2-7
d_call: .
clone_size: once
cdr3_nt: TGTGCCAGCAGTCTACCCCTATGGAGCGAGCAGTACTTC
cdr3_aa: CASSLPLWSEQYF